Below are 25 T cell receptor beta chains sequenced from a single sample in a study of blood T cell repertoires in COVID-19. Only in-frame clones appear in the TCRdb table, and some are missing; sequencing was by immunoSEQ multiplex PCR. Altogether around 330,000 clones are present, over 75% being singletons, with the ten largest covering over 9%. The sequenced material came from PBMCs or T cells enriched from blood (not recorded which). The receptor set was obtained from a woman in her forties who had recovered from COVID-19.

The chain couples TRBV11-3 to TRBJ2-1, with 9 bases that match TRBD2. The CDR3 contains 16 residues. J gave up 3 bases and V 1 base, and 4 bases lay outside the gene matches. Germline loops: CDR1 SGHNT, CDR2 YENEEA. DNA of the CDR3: TGTGCCAGCAGCTTAGGGCGAGCGGGGGGCTACAATGAGCAGTTCTTC. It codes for CASSLGRAGGYNEQFF.

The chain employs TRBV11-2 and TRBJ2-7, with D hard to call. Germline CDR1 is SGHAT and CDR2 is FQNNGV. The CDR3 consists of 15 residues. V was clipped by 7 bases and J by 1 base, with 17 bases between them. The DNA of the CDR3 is TGTGCCAGCACCCCCTCGGTTGGCGGTTCCTACGAGCAGTACTTC. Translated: CASTPSVGGSYEQYF. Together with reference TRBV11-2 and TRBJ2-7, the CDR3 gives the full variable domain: EAGVAQSPRYKIIEKRQSVAFWCNPISGHATLYWYQQILGQGPKLLIQFQNNGVVDDSQLPKDRFSAERLKGVDSTLKIQPAKLEDSAVYLCASTPSVGGSYEQYFGPGTRLTVT.

The CDR3 bases are TGTGCCACTGGAGTGAGGGACATTCAGTACTTC. Translated, it gives CATGVRDIQYF. The chain recombines TRBV6-5 with TRBJ2-4; D is perhaps TRBD2 (5 bases). The CDR3 runs to 11 residues. V was shortened by 10 bases and J by 8 bases, with 12 bases between the two germline ends. In germline, CDR1 is MNHEY, CDR2 SVGAGI.

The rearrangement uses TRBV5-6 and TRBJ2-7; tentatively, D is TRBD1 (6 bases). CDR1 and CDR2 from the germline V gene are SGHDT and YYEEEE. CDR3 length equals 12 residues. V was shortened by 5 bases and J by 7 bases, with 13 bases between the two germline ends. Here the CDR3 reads CASSRDILEQYF. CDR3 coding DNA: TGTGCCAGCAGTAGGGACATTCTTGAGCAGTACTTC. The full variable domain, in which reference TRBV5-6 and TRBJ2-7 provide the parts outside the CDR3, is DAGVTQSPTHLIKTRGQQVTLRCSPKSGHDTVSWYQQALGQGPQFIFQYYEEEERQRGNFPDRFSGHQFPNYSSELNVNALLLGDSALYLCASSRDILEQYFGPGTRLTVT.

This CDR3 reads CASSLETGYQETQYF. CDR3 in DNA: TGCGCCAGCAGCTTGGAGACAGGGTACCAAGAGACCCAGTACTTC. This sequence joins TRBV5-1 and TRBJ2-5; 7 nucleotides line up with TRBD1. CDR3 length: 15 amino acids. J gave up 0 bases and V 0 bases, and 2 bases lay outside the gene matches. Germline loops: CDR1 SGHRS, CDR2 YFSETQ. The whole variable domain, remainder taken from reference TRBV5-1 and TRBJ2-5, is KAGVTQTPRYLIKTRGQQVTLSCSPISGHRSVSWYQQTPGQGLQFLFEYFSETQRNKGNFPGRFSGRQFSNSRSEMNVSTLELGDSALYLCASSLETGYQETQYFGPGTRLLVL.

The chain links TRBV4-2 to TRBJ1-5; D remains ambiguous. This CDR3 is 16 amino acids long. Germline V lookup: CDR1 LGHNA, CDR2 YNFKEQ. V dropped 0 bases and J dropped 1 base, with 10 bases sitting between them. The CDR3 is CASSQEGLASNQPQHF. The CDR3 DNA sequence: TGTGCCAGCAGCCAAGAGGGCCTTGCCAGCAATCAGCCCCAGCATTTT.

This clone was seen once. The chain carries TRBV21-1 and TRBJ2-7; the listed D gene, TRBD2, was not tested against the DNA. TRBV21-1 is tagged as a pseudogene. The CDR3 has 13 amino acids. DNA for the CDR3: TGTGCCAGCAGCAAGGCCCTATTAGCGGTACTAGACTTC. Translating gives CASSKALLAVLDF.

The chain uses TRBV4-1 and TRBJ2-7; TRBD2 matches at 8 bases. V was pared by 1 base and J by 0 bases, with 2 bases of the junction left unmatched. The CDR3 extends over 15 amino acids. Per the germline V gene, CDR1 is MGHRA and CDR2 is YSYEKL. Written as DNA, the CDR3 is TGCGCCAGCAGCCAAGTTACTAGCGGCTCCTACGAGCAGTACTTC. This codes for CASSQVTSGSYEQYF.

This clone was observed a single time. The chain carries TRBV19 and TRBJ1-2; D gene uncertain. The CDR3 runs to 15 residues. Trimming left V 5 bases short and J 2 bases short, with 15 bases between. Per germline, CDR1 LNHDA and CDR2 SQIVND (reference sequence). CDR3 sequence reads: CASSSYYSGNYGYTF. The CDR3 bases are TGTGCCAGTAGTTCGTATTATTCGGGGAACTATGGCTACACCTTC.

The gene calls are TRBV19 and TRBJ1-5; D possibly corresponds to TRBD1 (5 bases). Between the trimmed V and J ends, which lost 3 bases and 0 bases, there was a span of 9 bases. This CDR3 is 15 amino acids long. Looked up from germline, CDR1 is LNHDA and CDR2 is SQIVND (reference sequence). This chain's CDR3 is CASSMGRASNQPQHF. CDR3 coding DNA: TGTGCCAGTAGTATGGGCAGGGCTAGCAATCAGCCCCAGCATTTT.

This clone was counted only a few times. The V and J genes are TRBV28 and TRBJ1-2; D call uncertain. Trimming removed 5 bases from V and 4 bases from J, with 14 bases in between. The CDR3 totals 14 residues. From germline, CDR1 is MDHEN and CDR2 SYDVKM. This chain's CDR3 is CASSPGRAPYGYTF. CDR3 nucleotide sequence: TGTGCCAGCAGTCCCGGGAGGGCCCCCTATGGCTACACCTTC.

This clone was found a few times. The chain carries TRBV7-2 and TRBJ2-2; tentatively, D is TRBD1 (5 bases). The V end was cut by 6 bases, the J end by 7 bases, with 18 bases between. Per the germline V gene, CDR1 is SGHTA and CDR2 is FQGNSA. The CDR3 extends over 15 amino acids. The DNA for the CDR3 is TGTGCCAGCAGGACTTCACCTCAGGGAAACGGGGAGCTGTTTTTT. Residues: CASRTSPQGNGELFF.

CDR3 protein: CASSPDRYNEQFF. CDR3 DNA: TGCGCCAGCAGCCCGGACAGATACAATGAGCAGTTCTTC. The V call is TRBV4-3, the J call TRBJ2-1; TRBD1 is a possible D gene (6 bases). The length of the CDR3 is 13 residues. CDR1 is LGHNA and CDR2 is YSLEER in the germline V gene. The V gene lost 4 bases and the J gene lost 4 bases, with 8 bases spanning the gap.

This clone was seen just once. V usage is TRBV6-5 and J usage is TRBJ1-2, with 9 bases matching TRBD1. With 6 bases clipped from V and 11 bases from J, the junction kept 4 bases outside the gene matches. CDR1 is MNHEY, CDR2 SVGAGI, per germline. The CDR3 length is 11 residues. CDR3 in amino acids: CASSRDREYTF. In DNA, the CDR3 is TGTGCCAGCAGCCGGGACAGGGAGTACACCTTC.

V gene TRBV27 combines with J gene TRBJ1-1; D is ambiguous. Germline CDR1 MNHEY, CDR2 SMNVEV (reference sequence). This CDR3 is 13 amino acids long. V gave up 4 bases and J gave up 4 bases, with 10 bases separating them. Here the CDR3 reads CASSWEGSTEAFF. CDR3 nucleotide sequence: TGTGCCAGCAGTTGGGAGGGAAGCACTGAAGCTTTCTTT.

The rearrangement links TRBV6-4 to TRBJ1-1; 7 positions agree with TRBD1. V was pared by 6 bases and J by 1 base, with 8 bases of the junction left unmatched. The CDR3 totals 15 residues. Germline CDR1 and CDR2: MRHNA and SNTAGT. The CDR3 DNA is TGTGCCAGCAGGCCGACAGGGAAAAGGAACACTGAAGCTTTCTTT. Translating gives CASRPTGKRNTEAFF.

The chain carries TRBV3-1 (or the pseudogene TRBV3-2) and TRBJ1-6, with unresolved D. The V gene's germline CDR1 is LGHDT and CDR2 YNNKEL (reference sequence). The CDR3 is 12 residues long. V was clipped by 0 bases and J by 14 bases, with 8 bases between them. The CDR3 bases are TGTGCCAGCAGCCAAGATAGCCAATCCCTCCACTTT. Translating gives CASSQDSQSLHF.

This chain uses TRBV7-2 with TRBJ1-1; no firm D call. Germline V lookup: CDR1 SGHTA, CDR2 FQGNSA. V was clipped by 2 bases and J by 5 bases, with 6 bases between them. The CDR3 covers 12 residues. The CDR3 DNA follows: TGTGCCAGCAGCTTATGGGCAACTGAAGCTTTCTTT. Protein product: CASSLWATEAFF.

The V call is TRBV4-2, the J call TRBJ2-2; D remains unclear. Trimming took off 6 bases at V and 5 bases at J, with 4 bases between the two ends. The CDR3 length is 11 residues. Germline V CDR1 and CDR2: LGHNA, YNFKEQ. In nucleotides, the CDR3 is TGTGCCAGCAGTCTAACCGGGGAGCTGTTTTTT. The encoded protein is CASSLTGELFF.

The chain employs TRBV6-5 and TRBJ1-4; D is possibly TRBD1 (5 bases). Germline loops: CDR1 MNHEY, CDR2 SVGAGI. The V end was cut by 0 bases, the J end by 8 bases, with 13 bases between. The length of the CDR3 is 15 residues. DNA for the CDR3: TGTGCCAGCAGTTACTCAGGCGGGGCAGGGGAAAAACTGTTTTTT. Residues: CASSYSGGAGEKLFF.

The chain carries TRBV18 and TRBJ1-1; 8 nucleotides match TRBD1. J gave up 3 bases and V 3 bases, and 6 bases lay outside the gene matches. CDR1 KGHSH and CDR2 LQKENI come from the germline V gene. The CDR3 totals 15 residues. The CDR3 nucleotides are TGTGCCAGCTCACCTCGACAGGGGTGGGACACTGAAGCTTTCTTT. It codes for CASSPRQGWDTEAFF.

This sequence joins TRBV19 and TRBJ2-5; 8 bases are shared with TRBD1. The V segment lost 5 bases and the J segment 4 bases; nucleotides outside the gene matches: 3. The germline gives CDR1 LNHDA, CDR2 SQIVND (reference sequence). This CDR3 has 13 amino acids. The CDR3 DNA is TGTGCCAGTAGTTCCGACAGGGGAGAGACCCAGTACTTC. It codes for CASSSDRGETQYF. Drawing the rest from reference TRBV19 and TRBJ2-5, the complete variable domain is DGGITQSPKYLFRKEGQNVTLSCEQNLNHDAMYWYRQDPGQGLRLIYYSQIVNDFQKGDIAEGYSVSREKKESFPLTVTSAQKNPTAFYLCASSSDRGETQYFGPGTRLLVL.

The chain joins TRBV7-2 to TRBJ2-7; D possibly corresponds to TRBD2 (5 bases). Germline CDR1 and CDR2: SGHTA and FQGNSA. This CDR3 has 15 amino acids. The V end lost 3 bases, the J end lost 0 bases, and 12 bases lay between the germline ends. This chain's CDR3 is CASSFRDPSSYEQYF. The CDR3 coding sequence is TGTGCCAGCAGCTTCCGGGATCCGAGCTCCTACGAGCAGTACTTC.

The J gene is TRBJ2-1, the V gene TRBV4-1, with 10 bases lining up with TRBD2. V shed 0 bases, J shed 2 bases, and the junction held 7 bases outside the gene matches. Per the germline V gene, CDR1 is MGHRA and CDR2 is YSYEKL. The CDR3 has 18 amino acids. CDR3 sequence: CASSQDSTLAGTYNEQFF. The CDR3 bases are TGCGCCAGCAGCCAAGACTCCACACTAGCGGGGACCTACAATGAGCAGTTCTTC.

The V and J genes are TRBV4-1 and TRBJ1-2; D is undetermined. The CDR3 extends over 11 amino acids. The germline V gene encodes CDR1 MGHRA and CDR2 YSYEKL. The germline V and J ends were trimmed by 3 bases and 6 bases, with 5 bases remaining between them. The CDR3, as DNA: TGCGCCAGCAGCCAGGGCAATGGCTACACCTTC. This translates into CASSQGNGYTF.